This paragraph reports one T cell receptor (beta chain). The antigen is unknown. This entry belongs to a study of cytomegalovirus exposure and HLA in healthy donors. The study, taken as a whole, reports: Generally TCR sequences proved uncommon, though certain public TCRs appeared in numerous donors. A later analysis found first-cohort TCR clusters tended to co-occur in the 90 to 150 validation repertoires.

The method was immunoSEQ multiplex PCR; TCRdb's version includes in-frame clones alone and lacks a portion of them. The table shows about 150,000 clones, with roughly nine tenths occurring only once. The ends lost 1 base at V and 5 bases at J; junction bases unmatched: 2. Germline V gene sequence: CDR1 SGHTS, CDR2 YDEGEE. The length of the CDR3 is 16 residues. Sequencing was done on a sample of PBMCs. The origin of this receptor is a woman under 30 in good health and CMV-seropositive. The V gene is TRBV5-8, the J gene TRBJ2-1; TRBD2 matches 14 bases. The CDR3 DNA follows: TGTGCCAGCAGCTTGTTGGGACTAGCGGGAGACAATGAGCAGTTCTTC. Translating gives CASSLLGLAGDNEQFF. The full variable domain, in which reference TRBV5-8 and TRBJ2-1 provide the parts outside the CDR3, is EAGVTQSPTHLIKTRGQQATLRCSPISGHTSVYWYQQALGLGLQFLLWYDEGEERNRGNFPPRFSGRQFPNYSSELNVNALELEDSALYLCASSLLGLAGDNEQFFGPGTRLTVL.